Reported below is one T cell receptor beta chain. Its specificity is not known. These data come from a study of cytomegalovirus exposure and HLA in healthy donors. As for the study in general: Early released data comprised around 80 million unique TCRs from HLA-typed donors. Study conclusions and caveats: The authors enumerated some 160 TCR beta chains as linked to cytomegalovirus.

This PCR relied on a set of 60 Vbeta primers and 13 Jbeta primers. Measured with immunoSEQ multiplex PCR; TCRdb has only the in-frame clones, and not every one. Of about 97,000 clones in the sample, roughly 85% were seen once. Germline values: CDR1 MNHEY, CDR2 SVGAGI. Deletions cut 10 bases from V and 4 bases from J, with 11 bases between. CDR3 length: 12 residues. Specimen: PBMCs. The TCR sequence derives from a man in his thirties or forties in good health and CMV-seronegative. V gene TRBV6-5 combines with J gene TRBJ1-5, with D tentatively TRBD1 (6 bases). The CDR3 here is CATQGRNQPQHF. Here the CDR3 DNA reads TGTGCCACCCAGGGGCGGAATCAGCCCCAGCATTTT.